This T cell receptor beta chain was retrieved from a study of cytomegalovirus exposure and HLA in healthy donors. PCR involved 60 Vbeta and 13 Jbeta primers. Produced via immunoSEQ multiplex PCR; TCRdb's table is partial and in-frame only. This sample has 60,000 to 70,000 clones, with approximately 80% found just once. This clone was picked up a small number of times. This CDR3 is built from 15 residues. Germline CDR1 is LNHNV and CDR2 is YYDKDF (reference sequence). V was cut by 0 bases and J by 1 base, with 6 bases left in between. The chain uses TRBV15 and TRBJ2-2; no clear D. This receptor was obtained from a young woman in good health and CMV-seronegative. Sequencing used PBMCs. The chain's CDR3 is CATSRDRLNTGELFF. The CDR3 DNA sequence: TGTGCCACCAGCAGAGATCGACTGAACACCGGGGAGCTGTTTTTT.